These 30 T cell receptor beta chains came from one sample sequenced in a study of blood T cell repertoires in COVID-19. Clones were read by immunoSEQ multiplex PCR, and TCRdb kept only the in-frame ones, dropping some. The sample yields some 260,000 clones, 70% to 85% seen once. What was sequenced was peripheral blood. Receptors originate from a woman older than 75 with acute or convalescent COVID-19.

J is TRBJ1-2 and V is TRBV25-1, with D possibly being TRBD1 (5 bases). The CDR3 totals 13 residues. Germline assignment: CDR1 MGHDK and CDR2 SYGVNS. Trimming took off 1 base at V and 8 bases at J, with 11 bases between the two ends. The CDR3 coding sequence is TGTGCCAGCAGTGAATTCAGGGCTGGGGGCTACACCTTC. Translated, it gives CASSEFRAGGYTF.

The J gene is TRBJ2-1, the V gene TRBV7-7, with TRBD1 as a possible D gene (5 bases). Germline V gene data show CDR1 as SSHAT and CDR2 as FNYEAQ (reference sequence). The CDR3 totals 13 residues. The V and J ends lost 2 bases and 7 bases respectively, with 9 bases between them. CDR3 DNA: TGTGCCAGCAGCTTATTTGGGGCTAATGAGCAGTTCTTC. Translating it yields CASSLFGANEQFF.

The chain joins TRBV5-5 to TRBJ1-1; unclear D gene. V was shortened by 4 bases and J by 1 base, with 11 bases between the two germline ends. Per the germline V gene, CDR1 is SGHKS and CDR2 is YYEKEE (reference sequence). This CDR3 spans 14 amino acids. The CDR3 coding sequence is TGTGCCAGCAGCCTGACCGCAGGGAACACTGAAGCTTTCTTT. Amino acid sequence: CASSLTAGNTEAFF. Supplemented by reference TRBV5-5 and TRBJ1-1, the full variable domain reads DAGVTQSPTHLIKTRGQQVTLRCSPISGHKSVSWYQQVLGQGPQFIFQYYEKEERGRGNFPDRFSARQFPNYSSELNVNALLLGDSALYLCASSLTAGNTEAFFGQGTRLTVV.

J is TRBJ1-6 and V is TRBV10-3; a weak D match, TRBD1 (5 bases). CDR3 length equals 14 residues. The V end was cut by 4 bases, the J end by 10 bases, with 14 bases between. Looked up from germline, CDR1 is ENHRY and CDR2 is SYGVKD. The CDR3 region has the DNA TGTGCCATCAGTGGTGGGGCGGAGAGCTCACCCCTCCACTTT. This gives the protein CAISGGAESSPLHF.

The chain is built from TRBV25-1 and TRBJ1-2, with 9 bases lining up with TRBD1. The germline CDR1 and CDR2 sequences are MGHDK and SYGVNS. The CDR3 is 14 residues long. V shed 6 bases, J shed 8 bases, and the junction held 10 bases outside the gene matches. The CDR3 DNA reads TGTGCCAGCAGCCACCCGGGACAGGGACACGGCTACACCTTC. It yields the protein CASSHPGQGHGYTF.

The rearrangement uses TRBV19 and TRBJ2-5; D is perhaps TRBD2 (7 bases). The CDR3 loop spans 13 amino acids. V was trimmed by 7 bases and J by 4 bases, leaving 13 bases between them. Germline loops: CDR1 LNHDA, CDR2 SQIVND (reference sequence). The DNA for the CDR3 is TGTGCCAGTACCACCCGGGGGGCAGAGACCCAGTACTTC. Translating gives CASTTRGAETQYF.

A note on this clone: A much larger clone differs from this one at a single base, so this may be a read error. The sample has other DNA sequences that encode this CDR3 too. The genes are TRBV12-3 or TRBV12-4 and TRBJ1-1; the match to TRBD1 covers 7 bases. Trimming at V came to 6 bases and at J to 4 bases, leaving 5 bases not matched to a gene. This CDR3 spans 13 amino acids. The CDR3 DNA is TGTGCCAGCAGCTTACAGGGGAGCACTGAAGCTTTCTTT. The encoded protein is CASSLQGSTEAFF.

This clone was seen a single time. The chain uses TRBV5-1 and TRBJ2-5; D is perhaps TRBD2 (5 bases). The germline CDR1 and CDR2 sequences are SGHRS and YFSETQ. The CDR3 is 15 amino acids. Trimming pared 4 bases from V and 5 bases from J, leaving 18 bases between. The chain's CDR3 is CASSNGAAQAETQYF. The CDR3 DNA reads TGCGCCAGCAGCAACGGAGCGGCTCAGGCGGAGACCCAGTACTTC.

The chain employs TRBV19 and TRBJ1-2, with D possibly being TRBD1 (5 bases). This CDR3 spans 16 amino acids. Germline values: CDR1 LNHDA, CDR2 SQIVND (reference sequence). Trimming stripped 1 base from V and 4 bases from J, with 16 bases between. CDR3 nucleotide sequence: TGTGCCAGTAGTATAGCCTCTTCGGGGGTGATCTATGGCTACACCTTC. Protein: CASSIASSGVIYGYTF. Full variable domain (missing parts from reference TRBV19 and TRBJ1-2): DGGITQSPKYLFRKEGQNVTLSCEQNLNHDAMYWYRQDPGQGLRLIYYSQIVNDFQKGDIAEGYSVSREKKESFPLTVTSAQKNPTAFYLCASSIASSGVIYGYTFGSGTRLTVV.

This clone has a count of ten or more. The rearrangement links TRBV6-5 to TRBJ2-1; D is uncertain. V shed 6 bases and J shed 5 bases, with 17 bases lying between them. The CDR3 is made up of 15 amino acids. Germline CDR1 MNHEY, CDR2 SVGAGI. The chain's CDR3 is CASSPSLPKNNEQFF. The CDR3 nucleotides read TGTGCCAGCAGCCCGTCCTTACCTAAGAACAATGAGCAGTTCTTC.

CDR3 DNA sequence: TGTGCCTGGAGTCGGGGGAGCTCATACCTCTATGGCTACACCTTC. It specifies CAWSRGSSYLYGYTF. This chain joins TRBV30 and TRBJ1-2; D is possibly TRBD1 (5 bases). Germline-derived CDR1 and CDR2 are GTSNPN and SVGIG (reference sequence). The CDR3 has 15 amino acids. Trimming left V 2 bases short and J 4 bases short, with 17 bases between. The full variable domain, its missing parts supplied by reference TRBV30 and TRBJ1-2, is SQTIHQWPATLVQPVGSPLSLECTVEGTSNPNLYWYRQAAGRGLQLLFYSVGIGQISSEVPQNLSASRPQDRQFILSSKKLLLSDSGFYLCAWSRGSSYLYGYTFGSGTRLTVV.

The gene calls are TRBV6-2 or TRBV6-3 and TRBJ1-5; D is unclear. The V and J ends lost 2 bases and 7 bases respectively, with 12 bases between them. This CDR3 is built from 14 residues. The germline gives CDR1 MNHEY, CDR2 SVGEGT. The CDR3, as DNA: TGTGCCAGCAGTTACCCGCCGGGGTTGCAGCCCCAGCATTTT. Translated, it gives CASSYPPGLQPQHF.

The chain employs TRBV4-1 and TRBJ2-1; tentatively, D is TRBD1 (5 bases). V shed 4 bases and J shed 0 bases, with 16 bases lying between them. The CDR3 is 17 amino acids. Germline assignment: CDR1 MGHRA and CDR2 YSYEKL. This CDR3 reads CASSRLNRTSSYNEQFF. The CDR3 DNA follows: TGCGCCAGCAGCCGCCTAAACAGGACAAGCTCCTACAATGAGCAGTTCTTC.

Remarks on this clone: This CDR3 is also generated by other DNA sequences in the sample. The CDR3, as DNA: TGTGCCAGCAGTTTAGGCAGCTATGGCTACACCTTC. Translation: CASSLGSYGYTF. The chain recombines TRBV12-3 or TRBV12-4 with TRBJ1-2; D is ambiguous. Trimming shortened V by 1 base and J by 4 bases, and 4 bases separated the two germline ends. This CDR3 region has 12 residues.

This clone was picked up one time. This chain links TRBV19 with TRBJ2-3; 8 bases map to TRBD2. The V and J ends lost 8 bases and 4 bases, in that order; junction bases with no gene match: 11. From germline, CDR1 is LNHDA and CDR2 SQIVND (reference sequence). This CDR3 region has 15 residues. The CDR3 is CASRGGGFGADTQYF. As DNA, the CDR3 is TGTGCCAGTCGGGGCGGGGGGTTCGGTGCAGATACGCAGTATTTT.

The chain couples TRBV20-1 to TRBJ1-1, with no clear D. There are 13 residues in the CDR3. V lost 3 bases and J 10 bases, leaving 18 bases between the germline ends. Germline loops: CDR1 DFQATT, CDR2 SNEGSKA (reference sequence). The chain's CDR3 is CSASGSEGRGAFF. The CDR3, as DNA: TGCAGTGCTAGTGGATCGGAGGGAAGAGGAGCTTTCTTT.

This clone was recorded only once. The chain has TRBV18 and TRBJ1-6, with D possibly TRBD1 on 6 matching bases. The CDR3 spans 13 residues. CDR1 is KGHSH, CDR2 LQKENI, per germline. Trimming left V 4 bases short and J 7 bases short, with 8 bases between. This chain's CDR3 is CASSRDTNSPLHF. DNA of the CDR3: TGTGCCAGCTCACGGGACACGAATTCACCCCTCCACTTT.

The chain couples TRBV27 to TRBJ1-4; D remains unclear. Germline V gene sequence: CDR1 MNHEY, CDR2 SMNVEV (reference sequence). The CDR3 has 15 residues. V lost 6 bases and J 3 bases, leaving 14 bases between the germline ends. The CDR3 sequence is CASRRRGYPNEKLFF. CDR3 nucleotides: TGTGCCAGCAGGCGACGGGGATATCCTAATGAAAAACTGTTTTTT. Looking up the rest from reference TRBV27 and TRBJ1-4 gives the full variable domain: EAQVTQNPRYLITVTGKKLTVTCSQNMNHEYMSWYRQDPGLGLRQIYYSMNVEVTDKGDVPEGYKVSRKEKRNFPLILESPSPNQTSLYFCASRRRGYPNEKLFFGSGTQLSVL.

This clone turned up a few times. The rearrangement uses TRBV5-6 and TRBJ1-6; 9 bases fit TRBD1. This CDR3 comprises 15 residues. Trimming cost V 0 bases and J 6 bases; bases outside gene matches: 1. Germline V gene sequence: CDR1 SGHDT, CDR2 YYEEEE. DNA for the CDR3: TGTGCCAGCAGCTTGGAACAGGGGGCTAATTCACCCCTCCACTTT. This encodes CASSLEQGANSPLHF.

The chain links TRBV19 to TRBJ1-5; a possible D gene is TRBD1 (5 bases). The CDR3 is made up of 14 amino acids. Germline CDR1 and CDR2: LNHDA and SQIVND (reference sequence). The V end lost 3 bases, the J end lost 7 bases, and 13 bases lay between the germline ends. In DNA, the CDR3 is TGTGCCAGTAGTATCAGCCCCCGGGGGCAGCCCCAGCATTTT. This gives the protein CASSISPRGQPQHF.

The CDR3 loop reads CASSQEPGFLNTEAFF. Here the CDR3 DNA reads TGCGCCAGCAGCCAAGAGCCCGGGTTCTTGAACACTGAAGCTTTCTTT. V gene TRBV4-1 combines with J gene TRBJ1-1; D is unclear. Germline CDR1 is MGHRA and CDR2 is YSYEKL. The CDR3 covers 16 residues. Trimming removed 0 bases at V and 0 bases at J, with 11 bases between.

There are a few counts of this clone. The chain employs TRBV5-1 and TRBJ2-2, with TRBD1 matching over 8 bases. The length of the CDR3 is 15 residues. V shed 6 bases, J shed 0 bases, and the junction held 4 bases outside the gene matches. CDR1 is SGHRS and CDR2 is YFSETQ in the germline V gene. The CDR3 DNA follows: TGCGCCAGCAAGCCACAGGGGGCGAACACCGGGGAGCTGTTTTTT. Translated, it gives CASKPQGANTGELFF.

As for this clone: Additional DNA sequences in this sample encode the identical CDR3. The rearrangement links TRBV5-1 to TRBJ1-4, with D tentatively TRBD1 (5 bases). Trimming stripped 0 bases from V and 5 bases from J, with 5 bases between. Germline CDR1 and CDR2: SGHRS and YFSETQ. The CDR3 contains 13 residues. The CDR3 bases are TGCGCCAGCAGCTTGGGACAGAATGAAAAACTGTTTTTT. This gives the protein CASSLGQNEKLFF.

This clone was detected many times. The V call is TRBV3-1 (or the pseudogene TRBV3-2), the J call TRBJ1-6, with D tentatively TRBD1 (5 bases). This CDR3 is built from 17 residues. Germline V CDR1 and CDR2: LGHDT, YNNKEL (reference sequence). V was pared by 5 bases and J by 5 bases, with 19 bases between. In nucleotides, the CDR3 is TGTGCCAGCAGCAAAGGGGAGACACAAAGAAATAATTCACCCCTCCACTTT. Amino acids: CASSKGETQRNNSPLHF.

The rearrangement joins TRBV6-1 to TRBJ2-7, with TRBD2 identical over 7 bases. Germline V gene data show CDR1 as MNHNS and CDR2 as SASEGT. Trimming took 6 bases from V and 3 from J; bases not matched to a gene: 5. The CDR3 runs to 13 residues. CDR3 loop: CASRSSGVYEQYF. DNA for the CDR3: TGTGCCAGCAGATCAAGCGGGGTCTACGAGCAGTACTTC.

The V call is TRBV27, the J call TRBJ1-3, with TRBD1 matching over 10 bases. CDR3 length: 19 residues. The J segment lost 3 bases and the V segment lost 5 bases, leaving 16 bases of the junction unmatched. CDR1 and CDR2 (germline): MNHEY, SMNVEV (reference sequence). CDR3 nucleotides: TGTGCCAGCAGTCCCGATCCAAAACCGGGACAGGGGTATGGAAACACCATATATTTT. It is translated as CASSPDPKPGQGYGNTIYF.

The CDR3 spells CASSLAGGRRETQYF. CDR3 DNA: TGTGCCAGTAGTCTAGCGGGGGGGCGTCGGGAGACCCAGTACTTC. This chain joins TRBV19 and TRBJ2-5; 12 bases align to TRBD2. Germline-derived CDR1 and CDR2 are LNHDA and SQIVND (reference sequence). This CDR3 is built from 15 residues. J lost 5 bases, V lost 5 bases, and 6 bases had no gene match.

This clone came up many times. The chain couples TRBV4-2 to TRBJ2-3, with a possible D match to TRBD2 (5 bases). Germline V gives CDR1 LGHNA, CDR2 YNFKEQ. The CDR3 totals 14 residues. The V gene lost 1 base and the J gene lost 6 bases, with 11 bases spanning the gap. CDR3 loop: CASSQGGLGDTQYF. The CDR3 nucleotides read TGTGCCAGCAGCCAAGGAGGACTGGGTGATACGCAGTATTTT.

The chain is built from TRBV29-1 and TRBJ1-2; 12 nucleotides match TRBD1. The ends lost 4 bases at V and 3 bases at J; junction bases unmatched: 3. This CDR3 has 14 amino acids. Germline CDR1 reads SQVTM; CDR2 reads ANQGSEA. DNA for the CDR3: TGCAGCGTTGGGGACAGGGGGCGTGACTATGGCTACACCTTC. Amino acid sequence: CSVGDRGRDYGYTF.

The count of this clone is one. The CDR3 region has the DNA TGTGCCAGCAGCTTAGGGACAGGGTACCCCGAGCAGTACTTC. This sequence encodes CASSLGTGYPEQYF. V is TRBV5-5 and J is TRBJ2-7; 9 bases match TRBD1. The CDR3 covers 14 residues. Germline V lookup: CDR1 SGHKS, CDR2 YYEKEE (reference sequence). V dropped 2 bases and J dropped 6; count of bases not matched to a gene: 6.